This T cell receptor (beta chain) was recovered during a study of blood T cell repertoires in COVID-19. This clone has only one observation. Produced via immunoSEQ multiplex PCR; TCRdb's table is partial and in-frame only. The repertoire holds 150,000 to 200,000 clones, with 70% to 85% as singletons. This TCR derives from a man aged 50 or older who had recovered from COVID-19. Sequenced sample: PBMCs or T cells enriched from blood (not recorded which).

CDR3 amino acids: CASSIGPGPYSNQPQHF. The CDR3 DNA reads TGTGCCAGTAGTATAGGCCCAGGCCCTTATAGCAATCAGCCCCAGCATTTT. The chain links TRBV19 to TRBJ1-5; D is uncertain. The germline gives CDR1 LNHDA, CDR2 SQIVND (reference sequence). This CDR3 comprises 17 residues. Trimming left V 1 base short and J 0 bases short, with 13 bases between.